Listed here are 32 T cell receptor beta chains from one sample, sequenced in a study of cytomegalovirus exposure and HLA in healthy donors. The study ran its PCR with 60 Vbeta and 13 Jbeta primers. The assay was immunoSEQ multiplex PCR, and TCRdb's table has in-frame clones only and misses some. This sample has around 150,000 clones; around 68% occur once, and the top ten carry about 2.5%. Sequences were obtained from PBMCs. All receptors derive from a middle-aged woman in good health and CMV-seropositive.

The chain combines TRBV4-1 with TRBJ2-7; D is possibly TRBD1 (6 bases). CDR3 length: 15 amino acids. Trimming removed 3 bases from V and 5 bases from J, with 17 bases in between. Germline CDR1 is MGHRA and CDR2 is YSYEKL. The CDR3 here is CASSHHVRGIDEQYF. The CDR3 DNA is TGCGCCAGCAGCCATCATGTGAGGGGGATCGACGAGCAGTACTTC.

The CDR3 nucleotides read TGTGCCAGCAGTTTACCCCTGGACGGGGATCAGCCCCAGCATTTT. Encoded protein: CASSLPLDGDQPQHF. The chain recombines TRBV28 with TRBJ1-5, with D uncertain. This CDR3 contains 15 residues. V lost 2 bases, J lost 5 bases, and 13 bases lay in between. Looked up from germline, CDR1 is MDHEN and CDR2 is SYDVKM.

This clone appeared a single time. This rearrangement joins TRBV11-2 to TRBJ1-1; weak D call: TRBD1 (5 bases). This CDR3 has 15 amino acids. The V gene's germline CDR1 is SGHAT and CDR2 FQNNGV. Trimming removed 5 bases at V and 0 bases at J, with 13 bases between. Here the CDR3 reads CASSPWTDMNTEAFF. CDR3 DNA sequence: TGTGCCAGCAGCCCTTGGACGGACATGAACACTGAAGCTTTCTTT. Using reference TRBV11-2 and TRBJ1-1 for the parts outside the CDR3, the full variable domain is EAGVAQSPRYKIIEKRQSVAFWCNPISGHATLYWYQQILGQGPKLLIQFQNNGVVDDSQLPKDRFSAERLKGVDSTLKIQPAKLEDSAVYLCASSPWTDMNTEAFFGQGTRLTVV.

The chain combines TRBV7-2 with TRBJ1-1; no definite D call. Between the trimmed V and J ends, which lost 1 base and 8 bases, there was a span of 17 bases. Germline loops: CDR1 SGHTA, CDR2 FQGNSA. This CDR3 comprises 15 residues. CDR3 residues: CASSLGRSTHGEAFF. The CDR3 coding sequence is TGTGCCAGCAGCTTAGGCCGGAGTACCCATGGCGAAGCTTTCTTT.

Turning to this clone: At one end, the junction sequence differs from germline, possibly due to a read error. This chain joins TRBV4-2 and TRBJ1-2; D gene unclear. The CDR3 loop spans 15 amino acids. CDR1 and CDR2 (germline): LGHNA, YNFKEQ. The CDR3 nucleotides read TGTGCCAGCAGCCAAGGCACGTACACCCACTATGGCTACCCCTTC. As protein: CASSQGTYTHYGYPF.

This clone was detected only a few times. The chain combines TRBV2 with TRBJ1-1; the D gene is possibly TRBD1 (5 bases). Per germline, CDR1 SNHLY and CDR2 FYNNEI. V gave up 6 bases and J gave up 8 bases, with 13 bases separating them. The CDR3 is 12 amino acids. The CDR3 coding sequence is TGTGCCAGCAGGACAGAATATGTGGAAGCTTTCTTT. Amino acid sequence: CASRTEYVEAFF. Full variable domain (outside the CDR3, taken from reference TRBV2 and TRBJ1-1): EPEVTQTPSHQVTQMGQEVILRCVPISNHLYFYWYRQILGQKVEFLVSFYNNEISEKSEIFDDQFSVERPDGSNFTLKIRSTKLEDSAMYFCASRTEYVEAFFGQGTRLTVV.

The chain employs TRBV7-2 and TRBJ1-2; 7 bases agree with TRBD1. The CDR3 runs 14 residues. CDR1 and CDR2 from the germline V gene are SGHTA and FQGNSA. The V and J ends lost 3 bases and 5 bases, in that order; junction bases with no gene match: 6. CDR3 bases: TGTGCCAGCAGCTTTGGACAGGCGGGGTATGGCTACACCTTC. Translating gives CASSFGQAGYGYTF.

The chain has TRBV11-3 and TRBJ2-3, with a possible D match to TRBD2 (6 bases). The germline V and J ends were trimmed by 1 base and 5 bases, with 7 bases remaining between them. Germline V gene sequence: CDR1 SGHNT, CDR2 YENEEA. The CDR3 covers 13 residues. The CDR3 DNA reads as TGTGCCAGCAGCTTAGCCGGGGGAGATACGCAGTATTTT. It is translated as CASSLAGGDTQYF.

The chain recombines TRBV28 with TRBJ2-1; the D is unclear. Germline assignment: CDR1 MDHEN and CDR2 SYDVKM. Trimming pared 6 bases from V and 0 bases from J, leaving 12 bases between. The CDR3 has 15 residues. Written as DNA, the CDR3 is TGTGCCAGCAGCCCGGTAGTTGGCTCCTACAATGAGCAGTTCTTC. Protein: CASSPVVGSYNEQFF.

On this clone: A junction boundary mismatches the germline segment, possibly from a read error. This sample includes further DNA sequences coding for the same CDR3. The rearrangement uses TRBV5-4 and TRBJ2-7; D is unresolved. Germline loops: CDR1 SGHNT, CDR2 YYREEE (reference sequence). The CDR3 is 13 residues long. The CDR3 protein is CASSLAGTHEQYF. CDR3 DNA sequence: TGTGCTAGCAGCTTAGCAGGCACCCACGAGCAGTACTTC.

This clone has a handful of counts. The CDR3 loop is CASSRPGTANTEAFF. The CDR3 DNA reads TGTGCCAGCAGCCGCCCCGGGACAGCGAACACTGAAGCTTTCTTT. This rearrangement joins TRBV5-6 to TRBJ1-1; 7 bases are shared with TRBD1. Germline loops: CDR1 SGHDT, CDR2 YYEEEE. V lost 4 bases to trimming and J lost 1 base; unmatched junction nucleotides: 7. The CDR3 extends over 15 amino acids.

The V call is TRBV6-6, the J call TRBJ1-2; 7 bases fit TRBD1. With 4 bases clipped from V and 1 base from J, the junction kept 0 bases outside the gene matches. CDR1 is MNHNY and CDR2 is SVGAGI in the germline V gene (reference sequence). The CDR3 is 13 residues long. The CDR3 reads CASSWDSNYGYTF. CDR3 coding DNA: TGTGCCAGCAGTTGGGACAGTAACTATGGCTACACCTTC.

The table lists this clone with a few counts. The chain employs TRBV9 and TRBJ1-6; 7 nucleotides line up with TRBD1. Per the germline V gene, CDR1 is SGDLS and CDR2 is YYNGEE. The CDR3 has 15 residues. Trimming at V came to 5 bases and at J to 7 bases, leaving 9 bases not matched to a gene. The CDR3 region has the DNA TGTGCCAGCAGAGGCCTGGAGGGGGCGAATTCACCCCTCCACTTT. This sequence encodes CASRGLEGANSPLHF.

J is TRBJ2-7 and V is TRBV7-2; D gene unclear. Trimming shortened V by 5 bases and J by 5 bases, and 10 bases separated the two germline ends. CDR1 SGHTA and CDR2 FQGNSA come from the germline V gene. This CDR3 is built from 12 residues. The CDR3 protein is CASSLVRDEQYF. CDR3 nucleotides: TGTGCCAGCAGCCTTGTCCGGGACGAGCAGTACTTC.

The rearrangement joins TRBV29-1 to TRBJ2-7; D remains unclear. V shed 0 bases and J shed 4 bases, with 10 bases lying between them. There are 13 residues in the CDR3. CDR1 is SQVTM, CDR2 ANQGSEA, per germline. CDR3 nucleotides: TGCAGCGTTGAAGAGCGAGGAGATTACGAGCAGTACTTC. Encoded protein: CSVEERGDYEQYF.

This rearrangement joins TRBV20-1 to TRBJ2-7; perhaps TRBD2 as D (5 bases). CDR1 DFQATT and CDR2 SNEGSKA come from the germline V gene (reference sequence). The CDR3 is made up of 11 amino acids. V lost 0 bases and J 6 bases, leaving 6 bases between the germline ends. The CDR3 region has the DNA TGCAGTGCTAGAGATGCGGGCGAGCAGTACTTC. Its translation is CSARDAGEQYF.

The rearrangement uses TRBV4-3 and TRBJ1-1; 8 bases are shared with TRBD1. V was pared by 1 base and J by 1 base, with 2 bases of the junction left unmatched. CDR1 LGHNA and CDR2 YSLEER come from the germline V gene. The CDR3 is 15 amino acids. The CDR3 DNA reads TGCGCCAGCAGCCAAGTGGGGACAGGGAACACTGAAGCTTTCTTT. Its translation: CASSQVGTGNTEAFF.

The chain joins TRBV2 to TRBJ1-6; tentatively, D is TRBD1 (6 bases). V lost 3 bases to trimming and J lost 8 bases, with 11 bases between them. Germline CDR1 reads SNHLY; CDR2 reads FYNNEI. The CDR3 is made up of 14 amino acids. The CDR3 sequence is CASSDTGPDSPLHF. The CDR3 nucleotides read TGTGCCAGCAGTGACACAGGGCCGGATTCACCCCTCCACTTT.

The V call is TRBV29-1, the J call TRBJ2-3, with D tentatively TRBD1 (5 bases). The CDR3 loop spans 15 amino acids. V lost 4 bases, J lost 6 bases, and 20 bases lay in between. Looked up from germline, CDR1 is SQVTM and CDR2 is ANQGSEA. In nucleotides, the CDR3 is TGCAGCGTTGTTGAGCGAGGACATGGACCTGATACGCAGTATTTT. Encoded protein: CSVVERGHGPDTQYF.

The rearrangement links TRBV12-5 to TRBJ1-1; D is ambiguous. The CDR3 runs 16 residues. Trimming shortened V by 2 bases and J by 1 base, and 14 bases separated the two germline ends. Per germline, CDR1 LGHNT and CDR2 FRNRAP. CDR3: CASGLSPSGSNTEAFF. Here the CDR3 DNA reads TGTGCTAGTGGTTTGTCACCGTCCGGTTCGAACACTGAAGCTTTCTTT.

The chain uses TRBV27 and TRBJ2-3; 7 bases align to TRBD1. CDR3 length equals 15 residues. With 6 bases clipped from V and 0 bases from J, the junction kept 6 bases outside the gene matches. Germline CDR1 reads MNHEY; CDR2 reads SMNVEV (reference sequence). DNA of the CDR3: TGTGCCAGCAGACCTGACAGGGACAGCACAGATACGCAGTATTTT. This encodes CASRPDRDSTDTQYF.

The chain is built from TRBV27 and TRBJ2-1; TRBD2 agrees at 9 bases. From germline, CDR1 is MNHEY and CDR2 SMNVEV (reference sequence). The CDR3 spans 14 residues. With 2 bases clipped from V and 16 bases from J, the junction kept 12 bases outside the gene matches. CDR3 region: CASSLKASGTREFF. The CDR3 bases are TGTGCCAGCAGTTTAAAGGCTAGCGGGACACGTGAATTCTTC.

The V call is TRBV25-1, the J call TRBJ1-1; D gene uncertain. V was clipped by 2 bases and J by 8 bases, with 6 bases between them. This CDR3 has 11 amino acids. Per germline, CDR1 MGHDK and CDR2 SYGVNS. CDR3 protein: CASSEREEAFF. CDR3 bases: TGTGCCAGCAGTGAAAGAGAGGAAGCTTTCTTT.

This chain joins TRBV6-5 and TRBJ1-1, with unresolved D. Looked up from germline, CDR1 is MNHEY and CDR2 is SVGAGI. The CDR3 is 11 residues long. V was pared by 7 bases and J by 8 bases, with 11 bases between. In nucleotides, the CDR3 is TGTGCCAGCATCCTCCTGGGCGAAGCTTTCTTT. Encoded protein: CASILLGEAFF.

This clone was seen a handful of times. The chain is built from TRBV29-1 and TRBJ2-3; unclear D gene. The CDR3 is 12 residues long. V was shortened by 7 bases and J by 4 bases, with 12 bases between the two germline ends. Germline CDR1 SQVTM, CDR2 ANQGSEA. The CDR3 DNA is TGCAGCGGTCAGGTACCACCAGATACGCAGTATTTT. Translation: CSGQVPPDTQYF.

The chain uses TRBV15 and TRBJ1-3, with no clear D. V was clipped by 3 bases and J by 2 bases, with 8 bases between them. Germline V gene sequence: CDR1 LNHNV, CDR2 YYDKDF (reference sequence). The CDR3 length is 14 residues. The CDR3 nucleotides are TGTGCCACCAGCAGTGGCGGGCCTGGAAACACCATATATTTT. Residues: CATSSGGPGNTIYF.

The chain joins TRBV2 to TRBJ2-5, with D perhaps matching TRBD2 (6 bases). Per germline, CDR1 SNHLY and CDR2 FYNNEI. The V end lost 4 bases, the J end lost 5 bases, and 11 bases lay between the germline ends. CDR3 length equals 13 residues. The DNA of the CDR3 is TGTGCCAGCAGTGGATTAGGGAGGGAGACCCAGTACTTC. This translates into CASSGLGRETQYF.

V and J are TRBV9 and TRBJ2-6, with a tentative D call TRBD2 (7 bases). Trimming left V 5 bases short and J 2 bases short, with 11 bases between. The CDR3 consists of 15 residues. Germline loops: CDR1 SGDLS, CDR2 YYNGEE. CDR3 region: CASSRGGTGANVLTF. The CDR3 DNA reads as TGTGCCAGCAGTAGGGGGGGAACTGGGGCCAACGTCCTGACTTTC.

The chain carries TRBV29-1 and TRBJ2-1; D may be TRBD2 (6 bases). Germline CDR1 is SQVTM and CDR2 is ANQGSEA. This CDR3 contains 14 residues. The germline V and J ends were trimmed by 5 bases and 9 bases, with 20 bases remaining between them. The CDR3 sequence: CSVLFEGRGCEQFF. The CDR3 coding sequence is TGCAGCGTTTTATTCGAGGGCCGGGGGTGTGAGCAGTTCTTC.

This clone was seen more than once but under ten times. The chain is built from TRBV10-3 and TRBJ2-7, with D maybe TRBD1 (5 bases). This CDR3 region has 15 residues. Germline-derived CDR1 and CDR2 are ENHRY and SYGVKD. Between the trimmed V and J ends, which lost 0 bases and 0 bases, there was a span of 9 bases. CDR3 bases: TGTGCCATCAGTGAGTCTAACAGGTTCTCCTACGAGCAGTACTTC. This encodes CAISESNRFSYEQYF.

This clone was recorded only once. The V and J genes are TRBV9 and TRBJ1-5, with D perhaps matching TRBD1 (6 bases). The germline CDR1 and CDR2 sequences are SGDLS and YYNGEE. The CDR3 is 15 amino acids. V lost 4 bases and J 4 bases, leaving 15 bases between the germline ends. The CDR3 here is CASSKDGTQNQPQHF. Here the CDR3 DNA reads TGTGCCAGCAGCAAAGACGGGACACAGAATCAGCCCCAGCATTTT.

V is TRBV28 and J is TRBJ1-1; D is unclear. CDR1 MDHEN and CDR2 SYDVKM come from the germline V gene. The CDR3 totals 15 residues. Between the trimmed V and J ends, which lost 3 bases and 0 bases, there was a span of 11 bases. The CDR3 sequence: CASSFPTTLNTEAFF. The CDR3 nucleotides are TGTGCCAGCAGTTTTCCCACCACATTGAACACTGAAGCTTTCTTT.